Listed here is a single T cell receptor (beta chain). Its antigen is as yet unknown. The data belong to a study of T cells expressing NK-cell markers. Study-wide context: It was from sorted CD3+CD56+NKG2C+, CD3+CD56+NKG2C- and CD3+CD56-NKG2C+ T cells that TCR beta repertoires came.

TCRdb re-called the 5' RACE reads and shows each CDR3 protein once, DNA omitted. The sample shows about 180,000 distinct CDR3 sequences, and about 19% sits with its ten largest clones. The CDR3 has 13 residues. The germline V gene has CDR1 MNHEY and CDR2 SVGAGI. Study observations and caveats: The dominant NKG2C+ clonotypes represented about 1.0-7.5% of CD8+ T cells in six or seven donors.

This sequence joins TRBV6-5 and TRBJ1-2. The sequence derives from a man aged 18 to 69 in good health. The material sequenced was blood T cells: a sorted CD56 or NKG2C T cell subset, CD4+ or CD8+ T cells, or bulk PBMC T cells (not recorded which). The CDR3 reads CASSYSLFGGYTF.